Shown below are 24 T cell receptor beta chains from a single sample sequenced in a study of control samples from healthy donors and cancer patients. Sequencing used immunoSEQ multiplex PCR; TCRdb keeps in-frame clones, though not all of them. The sample holds 150,000 or so clones, roughly 92% seen once. Sample: blood. These receptors all come from a man between 18 and 35 years old in good health.

The J gene is TRBJ1-2, the V gene TRBV2; D gene uncertain. The CDR3 is 13 residues long. Germline CDR1 and CDR2: SNHLY and FYNNEI. Trimming shortened V by 3 bases and J by 6 bases, and 11 bases separated the two germline ends. The CDR3 spells CASSDPGLDGYTF. The DNA of the CDR3 is TGTGCCAGCAGTGACCCAGGCTTGGATGGCTACACCTTC.

The chain uses TRBV7-9 and TRBJ1-5; 10 bases line up with TRBD1. Per germline, CDR1 SEHNR and CDR2 FQNEAQ (reference sequence). The CDR3 covers 17 residues. The V and J ends lost 5 bases and 0 bases, in that order; junction bases with no gene match: 7. The CDR3 DNA reads as TGTGCCAGCAGCCCCGGACAGGGGGGTGTTAGCAATCAGCCCCAGCATTTT. Protein: CASSPGQGGVSNQPQHF. The full variable domain, with the rest looked up from reference TRBV7-9 and TRBJ1-5, is DTGVSQNPRHKITKRGQNVTFRCDPISEHNRLYWYRQTLGQGPEFLTYFQNEAQLEKSRLLSDRFSAERPKGSFSTLEIQRTEQGDSAMYLCASSPGQGGVSNQPQHFGDGTRLSIL.

The rearrangement links TRBV7-2 to TRBJ2-3; D unresolved. This CDR3 region has 12 residues. The germline V gene has CDR1 SGHTA and CDR2 FQGNSA. V gave up 5 bases and J gave up 5 bases, with 8 bases separating them. CDR3 protein: CASSLWGDTQYF. In DNA form, the CDR3 reads TGTGCCAGCAGCCTTTGGGGAGATACGCAGTATTTT.

The rearrangement links TRBV7-9 to TRBJ2-3, with D perhaps TRBD2 (6 bases). The V gene's germline CDR1 is SEHNR and CDR2 FQNEAQ (reference sequence). CDR3 length equals 14 residues. V lost 4 bases, J lost 5 bases, and 13 bases lay in between. The CDR3 nucleotides read TGTGCCAGCAGCTCCTCTAGCGCCGAAGATACGCAGTATTTT. Its protein is CASSSSSAEDTQYF.

The rearrangement joins TRBV6-5 to TRBJ2-7, with D perhaps matching TRBD1 (5 bases). Trimming removed 7 bases at V and 0 bases at J, with 10 bases between. Germline CDR1 and CDR2: MNHEY and SVGAGI. This CDR3 spans 13 amino acids. For the CDR3, the DNA is TGTGCCAGCACCAAGACAGACTCCTACGAGCAGTACTTC. Protein: CASTKTDSYEQYF.

The table lists this clone with a few counts. The CDR3 DNA reads as TGTGCCAGCAGTCCCCGGGGCGCGGACCCCTATGGCTACACCTTC. It is translated as CASSPRGADPYGYTF. This chain links TRBV27 with TRBJ1-2; a possible D gene is TRBD1 (5 bases). The CDR3 totals 15 residues. CDR1 and CDR2 from the germline V gene are MNHEY and SMNVEV (reference sequence). Trimming took 5 bases from V and 4 from J, leaving 17 bases between them.

The genes are TRBV30 and TRBJ2-7; tentative D call: TRBD1 (6 bases). Germline V gene sequence: CDR1 GTSNPN, CDR2 SVGIG (reference sequence). The V and J ends lost 6 bases and 2 bases respectively, with 17 bases between them. This CDR3 spans 14 amino acids. CDR3 DNA: TGTGCCTGTAAAGACAGGCAAGGCGCCTACGAGCAGTACTTC. Translating it yields CACKDRQGAYEQYF.

V is TRBV5-4 and J is TRBJ2-1, with 7 bases identical to TRBD1. V shed 1 base and J 3 bases; nucleotides not matched to a gene: 4. Germline loops: CDR1 SGHNT, CDR2 YYREEE (reference sequence). CDR3 length: 15 amino acids. The CDR3 DNA sequence: TGTGCCAGCAGCTTGCAAAACAGGGGCTACAATGAGCAGTTCTTC. Its protein product is CASSLQNRGYNEQFF.

This clone was detected only once. Here the CDR3 reads CASSPRVGGPETQYF. CDR3 DNA: TGCGCCAGCAGCCCCCGGGTAGGGGGCCCAGAGACCCAGTACTTC. The chain is built from TRBV4-1 and TRBJ2-5; 7 bases are shared with TRBD1. Losses at the gene ends were 4 bases for V and 4 bases for J; bases not matched to a gene: 9. The CDR3 contains 15 residues. Germline CDR1 reads MGHRA; CDR2 reads YSYEKL.

This clone came up once. This rearrangement joins TRBV19 to TRBJ1-5; TRBD1 agrees at 7 bases. Germline trimming cut 6 bases from V and 0 bases from J; bases unmatched to any gene: 2. Germline CDR1 is LNHDA and CDR2 is SQIVND (reference sequence). The CDR3 totals 14 residues. The CDR3 region is CASSDRASNQPQHF. Here the CDR3 DNA reads TGTGCCAGTAGCGACAGGGCTAGCAATCAGCCCCAGCATTTT.

The chain combines TRBV4-1 with TRBJ2-2; perhaps TRBD2 as D (7 bases). From germline, CDR1 is MGHRA and CDR2 YSYEKL. This CDR3 contains 18 residues. V was pared by 5 bases and J by 0 bases, with 19 bases between. The CDR3 protein is CASSSRGEGRSNTGELFF. In DNA, the CDR3 is TGCGCCAGCAGCTCAAGGGGGGAGGGCCGATCGAACACCGGGGAGCTGTTTTTT.

The CDR3 DNA reads as TGTGCCACCAACGCCTGGGCGAGCAGTGGCACCGGGGAGCTGTTTTTT. Translating it yields CATNAWASSGTGELFF. V and J are TRBV5-4 and TRBJ2-2; D ambiguous. The ends were cut back, 9 bases at V and 4 bases at J, with 22 bases in the middle. CDR1 is SGHNT, CDR2 YYREEE, per germline (reference sequence). CDR3 length equals 16 residues.

The J gene is TRBJ1-5, the V gene TRBV7-3, with D possibly being TRBD1 (5 bases). Trimming cost V 3 bases and J 5 bases, with 8 bases left between them. The CDR3 is made up of 13 amino acids. Germline V gene data show CDR1 as SGHTA and CDR2 as FQGTGA. The CDR3 DNA sequence: TGTGCCAGCAGCTTGGGAGGGGATCAGCCCCAGCATTTT. Translation: CASSLGGDQPQHF.

The chain joins TRBV5-4 to TRBJ1-6, with no clear D. The CDR3 covers 15 residues. Deletions cut 3 bases from V and 1 base from J, with 8 bases between. CDR1 is SGHNT, CDR2 YYREEE, per germline (reference sequence). CDR3 sequence (DNA): TGTGCCAGCAGCTCCGGGGAATCCTATAATTCACCCCTCCACTTT. The encoded protein is CASSSGESYNSPLHF.

The genes are TRBV2 and TRBJ1-2, with 8 bases lining up with TRBD1. Trimming removed 5 bases from V and 3 bases from J; junction bases left unmatched: 17. This CDR3 region has 18 residues. The germline gives CDR1 SNHLY, CDR2 FYNNEI. The CDR3 nucleotides are TGTGCCAGCAGTACCCCCCGGGACAGGCTGTCCTTAGACTATGGCTACACCTTC. Translation: CASSTPRDRLSLDYGYTF.

The chain is built from TRBV9 and TRBJ2-7; D is undetermined. The CDR3 runs 13 residues. Germline V lookup: CDR1 SGDLS, CDR2 YYNGEE. V was pared by 0 bases and J by 3 bases, with 7 bases between. In DNA, the CDR3 is TGTGCCAGCAGCGTAGGAATCCACTACGAGCAGTACTTC. This encodes CASSVGIHYEQYF.

CDR3 sequence (DNA): TGTGCCAGCAGTTACTTTAGGGTTTACGAGCAGTACTTC. Its translation is CASSYFRVYEQYF. The rearrangement links TRBV6-2 or TRBV6-3 to TRBJ2-7; no clear D. The CDR3 runs to 13 residues. V shed 1 base and J shed 4 bases, with 8 bases lying between them. CDR1 and CDR2 from the germline V gene are MNHEY and SVGEGT.

The genes are TRBV7-9 and TRBJ2-7; D gene unclear. The germline V gene encodes CDR1 SEHNR and CDR2 FQNEAQ (reference sequence). The germline V and J ends were trimmed by 0 bases and 1 base, with 4 bases remaining between them. The CDR3 runs to 13 residues. The CDR3 DNA sequence: TGTGCCAGCAGCTTAGCAGGATCCTACGAGCAGTACTTC. Translated, it gives CASSLAGSYEQYF.

The chain employs TRBV18 and TRBJ2-2, with 12 bases that match TRBD2. V was pared by 8 bases and J by 3 bases, with 7 bases of the junction left unmatched. The germline CDR1 and CDR2 sequences are KGHSH and LQKENI. This CDR3 comprises 16 residues. The CDR3 coding sequence is TGTGCCAGCCAGACTAGCGGGGGAACATACACCGGGGAGCTGTTTTTT. It is translated as CASQTSGGTYTGELFF. The full variable domain, in which reference TRBV18 and TRBJ2-2 provide the parts outside the CDR3, is NAGVMQNPRHLVRRRGQEARLRCSPMKGHSHVYWYRQLPEEGLKFMVYLQKENIIDESGMPKERFSAEFPKEGPSILRIQQVVRGDSAAYFCASQTSGGTYTGELFFGEGSRLTVL.

This chain joins TRBV25-1 and TRBJ2-1; tentatively, D is TRBD2 (6 bases). The CDR3 runs 15 residues. Trimming shortened V by 3 bases and J by 6 bases, and 15 bases separated the two germline ends. The V gene's germline CDR1 is MGHDK and CDR2 SYGVNS. The CDR3 coding sequence is TGTGCCAGCAGTGAGATAGGGGTCGGGGGCAATGAGCAGTTCTTC. This sequence encodes CASSEIGVGGNEQFF.

The chain couples TRBV4-1 to TRBJ2-6; a possible D gene is TRBD1 (5 bases). The germline CDR1 and CDR2 sequences are MGHRA and YSYEKL. Trimming shortened V by 6 bases and J by 0 bases, and 21 bases separated the two germline ends. This CDR3 is built from 19 residues. The CDR3 DNA follows: TGCGCCAGCAGTTTCATCGACCAGGGAACCCCCTCTGGGGCCAACGTCCTGACTTTC. The encoded protein is CASSFIDQGTPSGANVLTF.

The chain has TRBV5-4 and TRBJ1-2; no reliable D call. The V end was cut by 0 bases, the J end by 4 bases, with 13 bases between. Germline V gene sequence: CDR1 SGHNT, CDR2 YYREEE (reference sequence). The CDR3 extends over 15 amino acids. The CDR3: CASSLAGTARYGYTF. The CDR3 nucleotides are TGTGCCAGCAGCTTGGCCGGAACGGCCCGCTATGGCTACACCTTC.

The chain combines TRBV7-3 with TRBJ2-1, with D possibly being TRBD1 or TRBD2 (5 bases each). This CDR3 is built from 20 residues. Trimming took 2 bases from V and 7 from J, leaving 30 bases between them. Germline CDR1 SGHTA, CDR2 FQGTGA. The CDR3: CASSLQVDNTGTTERNEQFF. The CDR3 DNA is TGTGCCAGCAGCTTACAGGTCGACAACACCGGGACGACAGAACGGAATGAGCAGTTCTTC.

The rearrangement uses TRBV6-5 and TRBJ2-1; 7 bases match TRBD2. CDR3 length: 15 residues. With V trimmed by 8 bases and J by 4 bases, 11 bases remained unmatched. In germline, CDR1 is MNHEY, CDR2 SVGAGI. CDR3 bases: TGTGCCAGCCGCGATCCCGGGGGGACTTACAATGAGCAGTTCTTC. Its translation is CASRDPGGTYNEQFF.